Following are 27 T cell receptor beta chains from one sample sequenced in a study of regulatory T cells in long-lasting Graves disease. Time point described: newly diagnosed GD, antithyroid drugs for less than 3 months. Generation of the TCR library employed RNA extracted from PBMCs. Arm-PCR of CDR3 regions and iRepertoire HTBI primers were the basis on which TCR beta libraries were built. Each CDR3 protein gets one entry after TCRdb re-called the multiplex PCR reads with MiXCR. The data hold hundreds of thousands of distinct CDR3 sequences, with 15% to 20% observed a single time. The same sample was also studied in work on T cells in Graves' hyperthyroidism and ophthalmopathy.

Source: peripheral blood mononuclear cells (PBMCs), taken at new diagnosis, from a patient treated with antithyroid drugs. Receptors originate from a young man with Graves disease.

This clonotype was counted ten times or more. CDR3 in DNA: TGTGCCAGCAGTCCCGACTTTCTGGACAACAATGAGCAGTTCTTC. Translation: CASSPDFLDNNEQFF. This chain joins TRBV11-2 and TRBJ2-1, with D perhaps matching TRBD1 (5 bases). Per germline, CDR1 SGHAT and CDR2 FQNNGV. Trimming cost V 6 bases and J 5 bases, with 17 bases left between them. The CDR3 has 15 amino acids.

The chain uses TRBV20-1 and TRBJ2-7; 10 nucleotides match TRBD2. There are 14 residues in the CDR3. J was trimmed by 3 bases and V by 1 base; bases with no gene match: 3. Germline V lookup: CDR1 DFQATT, CDR2 SNEGSKA (reference sequence). The CDR3 nucleotides read TGCAGTGCTAGAGGGGGACTAGCGTTCTACGAGCAGTACTTC. It specifies CSARGGLAFYEQYF.

The rearrangement links TRBV11-2 to TRBJ1-5; maybe TRBD1 (5 bases). Trimming took 3 bases from V and 5 from J, leaving 11 bases between them. Germline V lookup: CDR1 SGHAT, CDR2 FQNNGV. CDR3 length: 14 residues. The CDR3 region is CASSLRGGDQPQHF. The CDR3 region has the DNA TGTGCCAGCAGCTTGAGGGGCGGGGATCAGCCCCAGCATTTT.

The genes are TRBV12-5 and TRBJ2-5; weak D call: TRBD1 (6 bases). Germline CDR1 LGHNT, CDR2 FRNRAP. V was cut by 5 bases and J by 4 bases, with 20 bases left in between. This CDR3 is 16 amino acids long. Here the CDR3 reads CASGGWADRGPETQYF. CDR3 bases: TGTGCTAGTGGTGGATGGGCGGACAGAGGGCCAGAGACCCAGTACTTC.

This clonotype appeared a few times. A much larger clonotype is one base distant, so this may be a read error. The V call is TRBV27, the J call TRBJ2-2, with D perhaps assigned TRBD1 or TRBD2 (5 bases each). With 6 bases removed from V and 1 base from J, the gap between germline ends came to 12 bases. The CDR3 runs 15 residues. CDR1 is MNHEY, CDR2 SMNVEV, per germline (reference sequence). CDR3 sequence (DNA): TGTGCCAGCAGCCACGGGACGGTGAACACCGGGGAGCTGTTTTTT. Residues: CASSHGTVNTGELFF.

This clonotype occurred many times. The chain uses TRBV11-3 and TRBJ2-7; possibly TRBD1 for D (5 bases). Germline values: CDR1 SGHNT, CDR2 YENEEA. This CDR3 has 14 amino acids. Trimming took off 4 bases at V and 5 bases at J, with 15 bases between the two ends. In DNA, the CDR3 is TGTGCCAGCAGCTCTCGGGCCTCAGGGAACGAGCAGTACTTC. As protein: CASSSRASGNEQYF. Supplemented by reference TRBV11-3 and TRBJ2-7, the full variable domain reads EAGVVQSPRYKIIEKKQPVAFWCNPISGHNTLYWYLQNLGQGPELLIRYENEEAVDDSQLPKDRFSAERLKGVDSTLKIQPAELGDSAVYLCASSSRASGNEQYFGPGTRLTVT.

The V gene is TRBV13, the J gene TRBJ1-1; D is perhaps TRBD1 (6 bases). The CDR3 covers 16 residues. Germline loops: CDR1 PRHDT, CDR2 FYEKMQ (reference sequence). V lost 4 bases to trimming and J lost 8 bases, with 23 bases between them. The CDR3 spells CASSSTEGGGPEEAFF. The DNA for the CDR3 is TGTGCCAGCAGCTCAACGGAGGGGGGCGGCCCCGAGGAAGCTTTCTTT.

This clonotype was observed a few times. This chain uses TRBV4-1 with TRBJ1-2; no definite D call. This CDR3 is 15 amino acids long. V was trimmed by 0 bases and J by 0 bases, leaving 8 bases between them. From germline, CDR1 is MGHRA and CDR2 YSYEKL. DNA for the CDR3: TGCGCCAGCAGCCAAGATCCTAAGGCTAACTATGGCTACACCTTC. Amino acids: CASSQDPKANYGYTF.

There are many counts of this clonotype. V and J are TRBV12-3 or TRBV12-4 and TRBJ2-1; D may be TRBD1 or TRBD2 (7 bases each). CDR3 length: 14 residues. Between the trimmed V and J ends, which lost 5 bases and 10 bases, there was a span of 18 bases. The CDR3 loop reads CASSPGGVSVEQFF. CDR3 nucleotide sequence: TGTGCCAGCAGTCCAGGGGGGGTGTCGGTCGAGCAGTTCTTC.

The genes are TRBV13 and TRBJ2-7, with D possibly TRBD2 on 8 matching bases. The V end was cut by 6 bases, the J end by 6 bases, with 15 bases between. The CDR3 is made up of 13 amino acids. CDR1 PRHDT and CDR2 FYEKMQ come from the germline V gene (reference sequence). CDR3 in DNA: TGTGCCAGCAGTCCGGGAGGGGGCGCCGAGCAGTACTTC. This translates into CASSPGGGAEQYF.

A remark on this clonotype: A much larger clonotype is one base distant, so this may be a read error. The J gene is TRBJ2-7, the V gene TRBV6-5; 8 bases line up with TRBD1. CDR3 length: 16 residues. CDR1 is MNHEY, CDR2 SVGAGI, per germline. The CDR3, as DNA: TGTGCCAGCAGTTACTCATGGACAGGGAAATCCTACGAGCAGCACTTC. Translated, it gives CASSYSWTGKSYEQHF.

The chain couples TRBV27 to TRBJ2-1; TRBD1 aligns across 11 bases. The ends lost 5 bases at V and 8 bases at J; junction bases unmatched: 17. Germline values: CDR1 MNHEY, CDR2 SMNVEV (reference sequence). This CDR3 region has 18 residues. The chain's CDR3 is CASSPITSGQGVTYEQFF. The CDR3 coding sequence is TGTGCCAGCAGTCCAATAACCTCGGGACAGGGGGTAACATATGAGCAGTTCTTC.

The V call is TRBV27, the J call TRBJ2-7; the match to TRBD2 covers 10 bases. Per the germline V gene, CDR1 is MNHEY and CDR2 is SMNVEV (reference sequence). V shed 1 base and J 1 base; nucleotides not matched to a gene: 13. The CDR3 is 19 amino acids. CDR3 DNA sequence: TGTGCCAGCAGTTTATTGACCGGCCTAACTAGCGGGGAATCCTACGAGCAGTACTTC. This encodes CASSLLTGLTSGESYEQYF.

Only one count was recorded for this clonotype. The chain is built from TRBV5-5 and TRBJ2-7; 10 bases map to TRBD2. CDR3 size: 16 residues. CDR1 and CDR2 from the germline V gene are SGHKS and YYEKEE (reference sequence). The V gene end was trimmed by 0 bases and the J gene end by 2 bases; junction bases not matched to a gene: 5. The CDR3 DNA follows: TGTGCCAGCAGCTTGGAGGCTAGCGGGAGAACCTACGAGCAGTACTTC. It is translated as CASSLEASGRTYEQYF.

This clonotype appeared a few times. The gene calls are TRBV20-1 and TRBJ2-3; D is perhaps TRBD2 (5 bases). V was pared by 6 bases and J by 0 bases, with 13 bases between. Germline V gene data show CDR1 as DFQATT and CDR2 as SNEGSKA (reference sequence). This CDR3 region has 14 residues. The CDR3 is CSARTWDSTDTQYF. Here the CDR3 DNA reads TGCAGTGCGCGGACTTGGGATAGCACAGATACGCAGTATTTT.

This clonotype was observed at least ten times. In nucleotides, the CDR3 is TGTGCCAGCAGCCCGGGACTTAGACCCTACGAGCAGTACTTC. Translating it yields CASSPGLRPYEQYF. V is TRBV7-9 and J is TRBJ2-7; TRBD2 might be the D (6 bases). The CDR3 runs to 14 residues. Germline V gene lookup returns CDR1 SEHNR and CDR2 FQNEAQ (reference sequence). The ends were cut back, 5 bases at V and 2 bases at J, with 13 bases in the middle.

The V and J genes are TRBV6-9 and TRBJ1-1, with D unresolved. V was cut by 4 bases and J by 3 bases, with 9 bases left in between. In germline, CDR1 is MNHGY, CDR2 SVAAGI. This CDR3 spans 13 amino acids. The CDR3 nucleotides are TGTGCCAGCAGTTCAGTATCGGACACTGAAGCTTTCTTT. This codes for CASSSVSDTEAFF.

CDR3 region: CASSETALSTDTQYF. As DNA, the CDR3 is TGCGCCAGCAGTGAGACGGCTCTTAGCACAGATACGCAGTATTTT. The chain has TRBV10-1 and TRBJ2-3; D ambiguous. The CDR3 totals 15 residues. Germline-derived CDR1 and CDR2 are WNHNN and SYGVQD (reference sequence). V was cut by 2 bases and J by 0 bases, with 9 bases left in between.

Many counts were recorded for this clonotype. The chain uses TRBV12-3 or TRBV12-4 and TRBJ2-1, with D tentatively TRBD1 (5 bases). The ends were cut back, 3 bases at V and 3 bases at J, with 12 bases in the middle. The CDR3 is 15 residues long. The CDR3, as DNA: TGTGCCAGCAGTTTTCGGTTGCAGGGCTACAATGAGCAGTTCTTC. Protein product: CASSFRLQGYNEQFF.

In regard to this clonotype: The CDR3 does not close with the conserved phenylalanine or tryptophan, likely indicating a read error. The rearrangement links TRBV5-4 to TRBJ2-7; 9 nucleotides match TRBD2. The germline gives CDR1 SGHNT, CDR2 YYREEE (reference sequence). Losses at the gene ends were 2 bases for V and 7 bases for J; bases not matched to a gene: 10. The CDR3 totals 15 residues. The CDR3 DNA reads as TGTGCCAGCAGCTTAGATAGCGGGAGCGGTAATGAGCAGTACCTC. Translating gives CASSLDSGSGNEQYL.

This clonotype appeared a few times. V and J are TRBV6-5 and TRBJ2-4; D is perhaps TRBD2 (6 bases). The germline V and J ends were trimmed by 2 bases and 6 bases, with 14 bases remaining between them. The CDR3 runs to 15 residues. Germline CDR1 reads MNHEY; CDR2 reads SVGAGI. The CDR3 region is CASSYRLVHPNIQYF. The CDR3 DNA sequence: TGTGCCAGCAGTTACCGACTAGTTCACCCAAACATTCAGTACTTC.

Many counts were recorded for this clonotype. The J gene is TRBJ1-5, the V gene TRBV2; TRBD1 aligns across 7 bases. The length of the CDR3 is 19 residues. With 3 bases clipped from V and 6 bases from J, the junction kept 20 bases outside the gene matches. CDR1 SNHLY and CDR2 FYNNEI come from the germline V gene. The CDR3 DNA reads as TGTGCCAGCAGTGACCCAGCCCCCGGGACAGCCTATGGGGCTCAGCCCCAGCATTTT. Protein product: CASSDPAPGTAYGAQPQHF. Full variable domain (missing parts from reference TRBV2 and TRBJ1-5): EPEVTQTPSHQVTQMGQEVILRCVPISNHLYFYWYRQILGQKVEFLVSFYNNEISEKSEIFDDQFSVERPDGSNFTLKIRSTKLEDSAMYFCASSDPAPGTAYGAQPQHFGDGTRLSIL.

This CDR3 is CASRILEETQYF. CDR3 DNA: TGTGCCAGCAGAATATTAGAAGAGACCCAGTACTTC. The chain carries TRBV5-6 and TRBJ2-5; no reliable D call. There are 12 residues in the CDR3. Germline CDR1 SGHDT, CDR2 YYEEEE. Trimming took off 5 bases at V and 3 bases at J, with 8 bases between the two ends.

This clonotype showed up many times. V usage is TRBV2 and J usage is TRBJ2-3, with 10 positions matching TRBD2. Germline V lookup: CDR1 SNHLY, CDR2 FYNNEI. The length of the CDR3 is 15 residues. Germline trimming cut 5 bases from V and 4 bases from J; bases unmatched to any gene: 6. In DNA, the CDR3 is TGTGCCAGCAGTTGGTCTAGCGGGAGATCAGATACGCAGTATTTT. It translates to CASSWSSGRSDTQYF.

There are many counts of this clonotype. The V call is TRBV18, the J call TRBJ2-1; 10 bases line up with TRBD2. The ends lost 2 bases at V and 5 bases at J; junction bases unmatched: 6. The CDR3 runs to 16 residues. Per the germline V gene, CDR1 is KGHSH and CDR2 is LQKENI. DNA for the CDR3: TGTGCCAGCTCACCAAAAACTAGCGGGAAAGACAATGAGCAGTTCTTC. The encoded protein is CASSPKTSGKDNEQFF.

Concerning this clonotype itself: At one of its ends the junction is not consistent with the germline gene, which may arise from a read error. The V gene is TRBV6-1, the J gene TRBJ1-1, with D tentatively TRBD1 (5 bases). The CDR3 loop spans 14 amino acids. CDR1 is MNHNS and CDR2 is SASEGT in the germline V gene. CDR3 coding DNA: TGTGCCAGCAGTGGGAGGGGATGGTACACTGGAGCTTTCTTT. Translating gives CASSGRGWYTGAFF.

In this sample, this clonotype turned up many times. V and J are TRBV6-9 and TRBJ2-5, with D uncertain. The germline V and J ends were trimmed by 3 bases and 4 bases, with 12 bases remaining between them. CDR3 size: 14 residues. Per the germline V gene, CDR1 is MNHGY and CDR2 is SVAAGI. This chain's CDR3 is CASSYSQWGETQYF. CDR3 coding DNA: TGTGCCAGCAGTTACTCCCAATGGGGAGAGACCCAGTACTTC.